The source of this TCR beta chain is a study of CD8 T cells in Susac syndrome. A quantity of roughly 0.5 to 1 ug RNA underwent reverse transcription using random hexamers. TCRdb re-called the immunoSEQ multiplex PCR reads with MiXCR, one entry per CDR3 protein. The sample shows about 200,000 distinct CDR3 sequences, about 90% of them seen only once. V was clipped by 6 bases and J by 6 bases, with 11 bases between them. The CDR3 spans 11 residues. Germline CDR1 is SQVTM and CDR2 is ANQGSEA. Sequencing was performed on CD8+ T cells from PBMCs. The chain links TRBV29-1 to TRBJ1-1; a weak D match, TRBD1 (5 bases). The receptor comes from a human donor with multiple sclerosis. The CDR3 loop is CSVQERAEAFF. The CDR3 DNA follows: TGCAGCGTACAGGAACGTGCTGAAGCTTTCTTT.